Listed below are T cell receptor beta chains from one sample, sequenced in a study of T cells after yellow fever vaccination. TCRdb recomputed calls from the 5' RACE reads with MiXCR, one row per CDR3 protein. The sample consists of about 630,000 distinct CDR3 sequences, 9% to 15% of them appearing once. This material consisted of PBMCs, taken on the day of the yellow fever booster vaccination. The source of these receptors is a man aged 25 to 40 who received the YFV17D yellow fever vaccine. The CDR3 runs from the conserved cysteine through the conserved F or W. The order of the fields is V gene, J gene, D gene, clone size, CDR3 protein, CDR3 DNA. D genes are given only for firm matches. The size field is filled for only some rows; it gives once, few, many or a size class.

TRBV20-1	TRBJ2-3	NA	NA	CSAREPGPSTDTQYF	TGCAGTGCTAGGGAACCGGGCCCCAGCACAGATACGCAGTATTTT
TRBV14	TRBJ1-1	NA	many	CASSQLLNTEAFF	TGTGCCAGCAGCCAACTCTTGAACACTGAAGCTTTCTTT
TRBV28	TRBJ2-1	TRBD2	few	CASRSSGISYNEQFF	TGTGCCAGCAGAAGTAGCGGGATCTCCTACAATGAGCAGTTCTTC
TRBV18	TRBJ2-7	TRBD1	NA	CASSPRGTGDEQYF	TGTGCCAGCTCACCACGGGGGACAGGGGACGAGCAGTACTTC
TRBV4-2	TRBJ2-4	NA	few	CASSPGQGAWLAGVQSIQYF	TGTGCCAGCAGCCCCGGACAGGGGGCATGGCTAGCGGGAGTCCAGAGTATTCAGTACTTC
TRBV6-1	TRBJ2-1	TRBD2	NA	CASRLLAGGYNEQFF	TGTGCCAGCCGACTCCTAGCGGGAGGATACAATGAGCAGTTCTTC
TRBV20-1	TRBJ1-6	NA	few	CSARGRGGRNSPLHF	TGCAGTGCTAGGGGCAGGGGTGGACGTAATTCACCCCTCCACTTT
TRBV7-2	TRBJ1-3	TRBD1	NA	CASSFGTGARSGNTIYF	TGTGCCAGCAGCTTCGGGACAGGGGCCCGCTCTGGAAACACCATATATTTT
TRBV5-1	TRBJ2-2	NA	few	CASSFLAFNTGELFF	TGCGCCAGCAGCTTTTTGGCGTTTAACACCGGGGAGCTGTTTTTT
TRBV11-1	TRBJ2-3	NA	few	CASSDLFSGGGRTDTQYF	TGTGCCAGCAGCGACCTTTTTTCTGGCGGGGGCCGCACAGATACGCAGTATTTT
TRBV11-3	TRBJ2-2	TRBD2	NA	CASRPTSGNTGELFF	TGTGCCAGCAGACCTACTAGCGGCAACACCGGGGAGCTGTTTTTT
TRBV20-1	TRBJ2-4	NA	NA	CSAIQGRDGAKNIQYF	TGCAGTGCTATCCAGGGCCGGGACGGAGCCAAAAACATTCAGTACTTC
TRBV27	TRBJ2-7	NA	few	CASSPNGSGSYEQYF	TGTGCCAGCAGTCCGAATGGATCCGGATCCTACGAGCAGTACTTC
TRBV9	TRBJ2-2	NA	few	CASSPAGAPGELFF	TGTGCCAGCAGCCCCGCAGGGGCCCCCGGGGAGCTGTTTTTT
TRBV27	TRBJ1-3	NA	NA	CASGTYGNTIYF	TGTGCCAGCGGGACTTATGGAAACACCATATATTTT
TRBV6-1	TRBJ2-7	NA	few	CASSTKGISYEQYF	TGTGCCAGCAGTACCAAAGGCATCTCCTACGAGCAGTACTTC
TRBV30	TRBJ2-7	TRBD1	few	CATTTGQGKEQYF	TGTGCCACTACAACGGGACAGGGGAAAGAGCAGTACTTC
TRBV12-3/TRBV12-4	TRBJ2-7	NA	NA	CASSRGGIFPYEQYF	TGTGCCAGCAGCCGAGGCGGGATCTTCCCCTACGAGCAGTACTTC
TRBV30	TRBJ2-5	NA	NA	CAWSRDTETQYF	TGTGCCTGGAGTAGGGACACTGAGACCCAGTACTTC
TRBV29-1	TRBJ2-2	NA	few	CSVHWDGNTGELFF	TGCAGCGTCCACTGGGACGGGAACACCGGGGAGCTGTTTTTT
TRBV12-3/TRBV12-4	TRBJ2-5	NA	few	CASSFFTIQETQYF	TGTGCCAGCAGTTTTTTTACAATCCAAGAGACCCAGTACTTC
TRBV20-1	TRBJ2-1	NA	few	CSARLNSYNEQFF	TGCAGTGCTAGACTAAATTCCTACAATGAGCAGTTCTTC
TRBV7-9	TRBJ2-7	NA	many	CASSSVPYEQYF	TGTGCCAGCAGCTCAGTCCCCTACGAGCAGTACTTC
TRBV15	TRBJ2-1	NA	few	CATSRDQAMPQFF	TGTGCCACCAGCAGAGATCAGGCGATGCCGCAGTTCTTC
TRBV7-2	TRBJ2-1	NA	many	CASSFEGSSYNEQFF	TGTGCCAGCAGCTTTGAGGGGAGCTCCTACAATGAGCAGTTCTTC
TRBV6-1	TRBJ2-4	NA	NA	CASSLGTSEDIQYF	TGTGCCAGCTCCCTGGGGACGAGCGAGGACATTCAGTACTTC
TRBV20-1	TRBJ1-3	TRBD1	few	CSARQGSGNTIYF	TGCAGTGCCCGACAGGGCTCTGGAAACACCATATATTTT
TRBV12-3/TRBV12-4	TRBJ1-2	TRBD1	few	CASRTGPNYGYTF	TGTGCCAGCCGGACAGGGCCGAACTATGGCTACACCTTC
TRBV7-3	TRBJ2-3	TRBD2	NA	CASSLTGRAGGDTQYF	TGTGCCAGCAGCTTAACGGGCAGAGCGGGAGGGGATACGCAGTATTTT
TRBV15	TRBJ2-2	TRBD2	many	CATSRDDGTKNTGELFF	TGTGCCACCAGCAGAGATGATGGGACTAAAAACACCGGGGAGCTGTTTTTT
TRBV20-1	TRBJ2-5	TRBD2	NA	CSGSGREETQYF	TGCAGTGGCAGCGGGAGAGAAGAGACCCAGTACTTC
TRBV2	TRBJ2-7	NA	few	CAGAEGYEQYF	TGTGCCGGGGCTGAGGGTTACGAGCAGTACTTC
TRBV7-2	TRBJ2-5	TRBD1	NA	CASSFFRDRVEETQYF	TGTGCCAGCAGCTTCTTCCGGGACAGGGTGGAAGAGACCCAGTACTTC
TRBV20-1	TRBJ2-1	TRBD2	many	CSARQGGYNEQFF	TGCAGTGCTAGACAGGGAGGGTACAATGAGCAGTTCTTC
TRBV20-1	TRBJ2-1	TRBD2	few	CSARDYEREYRDNEQFF	TGCAGTGCTAGAGATTACGAGCGGGAGTACCGAGACAATGAGCAGTTCTTC
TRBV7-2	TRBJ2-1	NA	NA	CASSFTPGRGYNEQFF	TGTGCCAGCAGCTTTACTCCGGGACGAGGATACAATGAGCAGTTCTTC
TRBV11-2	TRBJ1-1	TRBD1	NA	CASSRNRGTGTEAFF	TGTGCCAGCAGCCGTAACAGGGGCACGGGCACTGAAGCTTTCTTT
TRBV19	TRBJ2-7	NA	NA	CASSGQAGAYEQYF	TGTGCCAGTTCCGGACAGGCGGGGGCCTACGAGCAGTACTTC
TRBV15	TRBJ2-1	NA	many	CATSRDAENEQFF	TGTGCCACCAGCAGAGATGCGGAGAATGAGCAGTTCTTC
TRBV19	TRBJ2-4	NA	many	CASSAGAQENIQYF	TGTGCCAGTAGCGCCGGGGCACAGGAAAACATTCAGTACTTC
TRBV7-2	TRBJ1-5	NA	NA	CASSYGAGYSNQPQHF	TGTGCCAGCAGCTATGGGGCGGGTTATAGCAATCAGCCCCAGCATTTT
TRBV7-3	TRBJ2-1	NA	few	CASSFSGSTRGEQFF	TGTGCCAGCAGCTTCTCCGGGAGTACTCGAGGTGAGCAGTTCTTC
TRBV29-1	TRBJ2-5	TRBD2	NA	CSVEDGGVETQYF	TGCAGCGTTGAAGATGGGGGGGTGGAGACCCAGTACTTC
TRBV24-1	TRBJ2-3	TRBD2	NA	CATEASGRRTDTQYF	TGTGCCACCGAGGCTAGCGGGCGGAGGACAGATACGCAGTATTTT
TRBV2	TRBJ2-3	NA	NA	CASNKGTDTQYF	TGTGCCAGCAACAAAGGGACAGATACGCAGTATTTT
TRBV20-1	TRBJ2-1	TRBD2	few	CSAPSRTSGRRDEQFF	TGCAGTGCTCCCTCTAGGACTAGCGGGAGAAGGGATGAGCAGTTCTTC
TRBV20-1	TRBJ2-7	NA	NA	CSATKVTGGIYEQYF	TGCAGTGCTACCAAGGTGACTGGGGGAATCTACGAGCAGTACTTC
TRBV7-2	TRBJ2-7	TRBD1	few	CASSFGQGAFEQYF	TGTGCCAGCAGCTTTGGACAGGGGGCTTTCGAGCAGTACTTC
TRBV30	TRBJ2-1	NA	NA	CAWNSQGLNEQFF	TGTGCCTGGAATTCCCAGGGCCTCAATGAGCAGTTCTTC
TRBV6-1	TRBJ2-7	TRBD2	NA	CASSAGGASGSYEQYF	TGTGCCAGCAGTGCTGGAGGGGCTAGCGGGAGCTACGAGCAGTACTTC
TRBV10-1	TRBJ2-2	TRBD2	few	CASGGTSGRNTGELFF	TGTGCCAGCGGGGGGACTAGCGGGAGGAACACCGGGGAGCTGTTTTTT
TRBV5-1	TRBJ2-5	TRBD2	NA	CASRKRDPGLAGLGAQETQYF	TGCGCCAGCCGTAAGAGAGATCCGGGACTAGCGGGACTAGGGGCCCAAGAGACCCAGTACTTC
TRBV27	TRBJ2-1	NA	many	CASSLRIATLGREQFF	TGTGCCAGCAGTTTAAGAATAGCGACCCTTGGACGGGAGCAGTTCTTC
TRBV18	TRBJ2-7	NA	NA	CASSPPEGREQYF	TGTGCCAGCTCACCACCCGAGGGTCGGGAGCAGTACTTC